Shown below are 14 T cell receptor beta chains from a single sample sequenced in a study of cytomegalovirus exposure and HLA in healthy donors. Repertoires were generated with immunoSEQ multiplex PCR, while TCRdb's copy carries only in-frame clones and drops some. This sample yields about 78,000 clones, of which almost 97% are seen a single time; 1.5% to 2% belongs to the top ten. Sample: PBMCs. Receptors originate from a man aged 18 to 35 in good health and CMV-seropositive.

This chain uses TRBV21-1 with TRBJ2-3; the table assigns TRBD1, which was not confirmed against the DNA. TRBV21-1 is shown as a pseudogene. This CDR3 contains 14 residues. The CDR3 sequence is CASSKVGGNPTQYF. CDR3 nucleotides: TGTGCCAGCAGCAAAGTAGGGGGAAACCCTACGCAGTATTTT.

This sequence joins TRBV7-9 and TRBJ2-2; TRBD1 agrees at 7 bases. V lost 2 bases to trimming and J lost 0 bases; unmatched junction nucleotides: 6. There are 17 residues in the CDR3. The germline V gene encodes CDR1 SEHNR and CDR2 FQNEAQ (reference sequence). CDR3 sequence reads: CASSLPEDRPNTGELFF. CDR3 DNA: TGTGCCAGCAGCTTACCCGAGGACAGGCCGAACACCGGGGAGCTGTTTTTT.

The rearrangement joins TRBV5-1 to TRBJ2-3; D gene unclear. Germline CDR1 is SGHRS and CDR2 is YFSETQ. The CDR3 has 16 residues. V was clipped by 1 base and J by 0 bases, with 12 bases between them. The CDR3 protein is CASSLTYHLSTDTQYF. In DNA form, the CDR3 reads TGCGCCAGCAGCTTGACCTACCACCTTAGCACAGATACGCAGTATTTT.

This sequence joins TRBV28 and TRBJ2-1; D ambiguous. This CDR3 is built from 17 residues. In germline, CDR1 is MDHEN, CDR2 SYDVKM. The ends were cut back, 8 bases at V and 0 bases at J, with 20 bases in the middle. CDR3 in amino acids: CASRLGPLRRSYNEQFF. The CDR3 nucleotides read TGTGCCAGCCGATTGGGCCCCCTCAGGCGCTCCTACAATGAGCAGTTCTTC.

V is TRBV7-6 and J is TRBJ2-5, with TRBD1 identical over 7 bases. V was pared by 2 bases and J by 1 base, with 4 bases of the junction left unmatched. In germline, CDR1 is SGHVS, CDR2 FNYEAQ. CDR3 length: 15 amino acids. CDR3 loop: CASSLYSGGQETQYF. The CDR3 bases are TGTGCCAGCAGCTTATATTCAGGGGGCCAAGAGACCCAGTACTTC. Drawing the rest from reference TRBV7-6 and TRBJ2-5, the complete variable domain is GAGVSQSPRYKVTKRGQDVALRCDPISGHVSLYWYRQALGQGPEFLTYFNYEAQQDKSGLPNDRFSAERPEGSISTLTIQRTEQRDSAMYRCASSLYSGGQETQYFGPGTRLLVL.

The chain recombines TRBV10-1 with TRBJ2-1; 8 bases fit TRBD2. Germline trimming cut 1 base from V and 8 bases from J; bases unmatched to any gene: 10. The CDR3 is made up of 16 amino acids. The germline V gene encodes CDR1 WNHNN and CDR2 SYGVQD (reference sequence). CDR3 sequence reads: CASSEFAGGLRDEQFF. The CDR3 DNA reads as TGCGCCAGCAGTGAGTTTGCGGGAGGCCTTAGGGATGAGCAGTTCTTC.

This clone has only one observation. An end of the junction does not agree with germline; a read error may underlie this. The chain combines TRBV11-2 with TRBJ2-1; 7 nucleotides agree with TRBD1. CDR1 SGHAT and CDR2 FQNNGV come from the germline V gene. The CDR3 loop spans 13 amino acids. The CDR3 spells CASSLDRVREQFF. The DNA for the CDR3 is TGTGCCAGCAGCCTAGACAGGGTAAGGGAGCAGTTCTTC.

The J gene is TRBJ2-4, the V gene TRBV19; 11 positions match TRBD2. In germline, CDR1 is LNHDA, CDR2 SQIVND (reference sequence). The V gene end was trimmed by 5 bases and the J gene end by 4 bases; junction bases not matched to a gene: 7. The CDR3 has 16 amino acids. DNA for the CDR3: TGTGCCAGTAGTCCCCTGGGACTAGCGGTTAAAAACATTCAGTACTTC. Translation gives CASSPLGLAVKNIQYF.

V and J are TRBV28 and TRBJ2-1, with 7 bases lining up with TRBD2. This CDR3 contains 14 residues. V lost 4 bases to trimming and J lost 0 bases; unmatched junction nucleotides: 0. In germline, CDR1 is MDHEN, CDR2 SYDVKM. CDR3 in DNA: TGTGCCAGCAGTTGGGGGGGCTCCTACAATGAGCAGTTCTTC. It translates to CASSWGGSYNEQFF.

The chain is built from TRBV10-2 and TRBJ2-2, with TRBD2 as a possible D gene (7 bases). Germline-derived CDR1 and CDR2 are WSHSY and SAAADI. V dropped 7 bases and J dropped 4 bases, with 19 bases sitting between them. CDR3 length: 16 amino acids. CDR3: CASTGWGGAGTGELFF. The DNA of the CDR3 is TGCGCCAGCACCGGGTGGGGGGGCGCGGGCACCGGGGAGCTGTTTTTT.

J is TRBJ2-5 and V is TRBV7-9, with D uncertain. Trimming stripped 1 base from V and 2 bases from J, with 8 bases between. Germline loops: CDR1 SEHNR, CDR2 FQNEAQ (reference sequence). The CDR3 is made up of 14 amino acids. The CDR3 coding sequence is TGTGCCAGCAGCTTAGTAACAGTACAAGAGACCCAGTACTTC. Amino acid sequence: CASSLVTVQETQYF.

This sequence joins TRBV6-1 and TRBJ2-4; D unclear. CDR1 is MNHNS and CDR2 is SASEGT in the germline V gene. V was shortened by 4 bases and J by 6 bases, with 10 bases between the two germline ends. The CDR3 loop spans 13 amino acids. The CDR3 loop is CASSVPRINIQYF. CDR3 DNA sequence: TGTGCCAGCAGTGTGCCCAGAATAAACATTCAGTACTTC.

This clone was picked up one time. CDR3 protein: CASSEWTSGLNTGELFF. In nucleotides, the CDR3 is TGTGCCAGCAGTGAATGGACTAGCGGGTTGAACACCGGGGAGCTGTTTTTT. The V and J genes are TRBV25-1 and TRBJ2-2, with TRBD2 matching over 11 bases. This CDR3 is 17 amino acids long. CDR1 MGHDK and CDR2 SYGVNS come from the germline V gene. With V trimmed by 1 base and J by 1 base, 2 bases remained unmatched.

V gene TRBV27 combines with J gene TRBJ2-2; D uncertain. The CDR3 has 14 amino acids. Between the trimmed V and J ends, which lost 3 bases and 1 base, there was a span of 6 bases. In germline, CDR1 is MNHEY, CDR2 SMNVEV (reference sequence). In DNA form, the CDR3 reads TGTGCCAGCAGTTTCACCAGGAACACCGGGGAGCTGTTTTTT. Residues: CASSFTRNTGELFF.